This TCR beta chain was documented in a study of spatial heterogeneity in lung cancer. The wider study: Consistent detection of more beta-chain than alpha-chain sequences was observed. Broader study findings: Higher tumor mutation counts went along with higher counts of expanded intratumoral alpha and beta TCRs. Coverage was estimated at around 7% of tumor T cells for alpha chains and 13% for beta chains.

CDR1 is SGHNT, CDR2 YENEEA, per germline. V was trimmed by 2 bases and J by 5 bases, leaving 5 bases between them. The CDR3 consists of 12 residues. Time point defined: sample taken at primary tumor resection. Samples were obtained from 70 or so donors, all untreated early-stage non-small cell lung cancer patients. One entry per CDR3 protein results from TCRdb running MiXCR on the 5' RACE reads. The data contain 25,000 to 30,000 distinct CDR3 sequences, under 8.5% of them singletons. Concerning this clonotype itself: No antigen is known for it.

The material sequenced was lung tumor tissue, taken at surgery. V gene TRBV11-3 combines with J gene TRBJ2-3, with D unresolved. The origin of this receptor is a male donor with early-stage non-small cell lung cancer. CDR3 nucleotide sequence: TGTGCCAGCAGCTTAACGGGAGATACGCAGTATTTT. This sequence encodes CASSLTGDTQYF.